This TCR beta chain was identified in a study of spatial heterogeneity in lung cancer. Study-level background: Available PBMC from follow-up, collected a median of around two years after resection, underwent sequencing.

Documented time point: blood at routine non-recurrence follow-up after resection. In each case, whole RNA from tumor, nontumor lung or frozen PBMC was sequenced unsorted. Germline lookup yields CDR1 SNHLY and CDR2 FYNNEI. V lost 6 bases, J lost 5 bases, and 5 bases stayed unmatched. This CDR3 is 14 amino acids long. There are a few counts of this clonotype. Every TCR cDNA molecule carried a tag that served as a unique molecular identifier. TCRdb analysed the 5' RACE reads with MiXCR anew, one entry per CDR3 protein. The table records some 110,000 distinct CDR3 sequences, about 12% of them present only once.

The TCR was taken from a male donor with early-stage non-small cell lung cancer. The sample was PBMCs, taken at follow-up. V usage is TRBV2 and J usage is TRBJ1-5; 9 nucleotides align to TRBD1. The CDR3 bases are TGTGCCAGCAGGCTCGGACAGGGGTATCAGCCCCAGCATTTT. Translating it yields CASRLGQGYQPQHF.